The 15 T cell receptor beta chains below were found in one sample sequenced in a study of spatial heterogeneity in lung cancer. The time point here: blood at routine non-recurrence follow-up after resection. TCRdb reprocessed the 5' RACE reads via MiXCR and lists one record per CDR3 protein. The data show about 94,000 distinct CDR3 sequences, with 15% to 20% seen just once and 21% held by the top ten. Sequenced here: PBMCs, sampled at follow-up. The source of these receptors is a male donor with early-stage non-small cell lung cancer.

This chain uses TRBV5-6 with TRBJ2-1, with TRBD2 matching 7 bases. This CDR3 comprises 13 residues. V lost 4 bases and J lost 10; bases outside the gene matches: 8. Germline V CDR1 and CDR2: SGHDT, YYEEEE. CDR3 sequence (DNA): TGTGCCAGCAGCGCACCCGTGGGGGGGGAGCAGTTCTTC. This sequence encodes CASSAPVGGEQFF.

The chain uses TRBV6-6 and TRBJ2-5; D is ambiguous. This CDR3 has 16 residues. V shed 3 bases and J shed 0 bases, with 14 bases lying between them. In germline, CDR1 is MNHNY, CDR2 SVGAGI (reference sequence). The CDR3 coding sequence is TGTGCCAGCAGTTATAAGTTCCTCAGAGACCAAGAGACCCAGTACTTC. It translates to CASSYKFLRDQETQYF.

This clonotype was seen more than once but under ten times. The V call is TRBV29-1, the J call TRBJ1-2; 7 bases are a match to TRBD1. CDR3 length equals 14 residues. V was pared by 6 bases and J by 2 bases, with 9 bases of the junction left unmatched. Germline values: CDR1 SQVTM, CDR2 ANQGSEA. Here the CDR3 reads CSVLPGQRNYGYTF. As DNA, the CDR3 is TGCAGCGTCCTACCGGGACAGAGAAACTATGGCTACACCTTC.

The J gene is TRBJ2-7, the V gene TRBV20-1, with 7 bases that match TRBD2. Germline CDR1 is DFQATT and CDR2 is SNEGSKA (reference sequence). CDR3 length equals 14 residues. Unmatched junction bases numbered 13, after V lost 6 bases and J lost 5 bases. Here the CDR3 reads CSAPAAGRKDEQYF. The DNA for the CDR3 is TGCAGTGCCCCCGCAGCGGGAAGAAAAGACGAGCAGTACTTC.

This clonotype was counted only a few times. In DNA form, the CDR3 reads TGTGCCAGCAGCTTAGAAGGATTTGGAAACACTGAAGCTTTCTTT. Protein sequence: CASSLEGFGNTEAFF. The genes are TRBV7-2 and TRBJ1-1; no reliable D call. CDR3 length equals 15 residues. Germline V gene lookup returns CDR1 SGHTA and CDR2 FQGNSA. Trimming took off 1 base at V and 2 bases at J, with 11 bases between the two ends.

The V and J genes are TRBV7-6 and TRBJ2-2; D is uncertain. The germline gives CDR1 SGHVS, CDR2 FNYEAQ. V gave up 1 base and J gave up 4 bases, with 4 bases separating them. The CDR3 extends over 13 amino acids. The CDR3 region is CASSLGFTGELFF. The CDR3 DNA is TGTGCCAGCAGCTTAGGATTCACCGGGGAGCTGTTTTTT.

This clonotype has only a few counts. The chain uses TRBV12-3 or TRBV12-4 and TRBJ2-5; D is uncertain. This CDR3 is 13 amino acids long. The germline V and J ends were trimmed by 4 bases and 4 bases, with 10 bases remaining between them. The CDR3 sequence is CASSSGRAETQYF. The CDR3, as DNA: TGTGCCAGCAGTTCCGGACGGGCAGAGACCCAGTACTTC.

The sample holds a few counts of this clonotype. The V and J genes are TRBV29-1 and TRBJ2-1; a possible D gene is TRBD2 (6 bases). The CDR3 runs 16 residues. Germline assignment: CDR1 SQVTM and CDR2 ANQGSEA. The V gene lost 0 bases and the J gene lost 4 bases, with 16 bases spanning the gap. CDR3 region: CSVEDQPAGRYNEQFF. CDR3 DNA: TGCAGCGTTGAAGATCAGCCAGCGGGCCGTTACAATGAGCAGTTCTTC.

The CDR3 DNA reads TGTGCCAGCACGAGGCTAGCGGGGCAGAATGAGCAGTTCTTC. Translating it yields CASTRLAGQNEQFF. The J gene is TRBJ2-1, the V gene TRBV2; 9 positions agree with TRBD2. V gave up 7 bases and J gave up 7 bases; unmatched junction bases: 8. This CDR3 contains 14 residues. Germline V CDR1 and CDR2: SNHLY, FYNNEI. The complete variable domain, with remaining parts taken from reference TRBV2 and TRBJ2-1, reads EPEVTQTPSHQVTQMGQEVILRCVPISNHLYFYWYRQILGQKVEFLVSFYNNEISEKSEIFDDQFSVERPDGSNFTLKIRSTKLEDSAMYFCASTRLAGQNEQFFGPGTRLTVL.

V gene TRBV4-3 combines with J gene TRBJ2-2, with D possibly matching TRBD1 (5 bases). CDR1 LGHNA and CDR2 YSLEER come from the germline V gene. The CDR3 is 14 residues long. Trimming shortened V by 2 bases and J by 4 bases, and 8 bases separated the two germline ends. In DNA form, the CDR3 reads TGCGCCAGCAGCCAACAGGGTCTCACCGGGGAGCTGTTTTTT. As protein: CASSQQGLTGELFF.

By share of the sample, this clonotype is medium-sized (0.01 to 0.1%). The gene calls are TRBV12-3 or TRBV12-4 and TRBJ1-2; perhaps TRBD1 as D (6 bases). V was shortened by 6 bases and J by 8 bases, with 16 bases between the two germline ends. This CDR3 is built from 13 residues. CDR3 bases: TGTGCCAGCAGGTCACAGGGATTTCAAGGCTACACCTTC. Protein sequence: CASRSQGFQGYTF.

This clonotype was counted only a few times. The chain joins TRBV7-6 to TRBJ2-6, with TRBD2 identical over 7 bases. Germline V gene data show CDR1 as SGHVS and CDR2 as FNYEAQ. Unmatched junction bases numbered 4, after V lost 1 base and J lost 4 bases. The CDR3 has 16 amino acids. The chain's CDR3 is CASSLGGGPGANVLTF. CDR3 in DNA: TGTGCCAGCAGCTTAGGGGGGGGTCCCGGGGCCAACGTCCTGACTTTC.

This rearrangement joins TRBV12-3 or TRBV12-4 to TRBJ1-2; D is unclear. The V and J ends lost 5 bases and 2 bases respectively, with 15 bases between them. This CDR3 is built from 15 residues. The CDR3 loop reads CASSKVAGGNYGYTF. In DNA form, the CDR3 reads TGTGCCAGCAGTAAGGTTGCGGGAGGGAACTATGGCTACACCTTC.

This chain joins TRBV20-1 and TRBJ1-1; unclear D gene. The germline V and J ends were trimmed by 6 bases and 0 bases, with 14 bases remaining between them. The CDR3 is 14 residues long. Germline V CDR1 and CDR2: DFQATT, SNEGSKA (reference sequence). CDR3 in DNA: TGCAGTGCCCCACAATCGGGGATGAACACTGAAGCTTTCTTT. This translates into CSAPQSGMNTEAFF.

The chain couples TRBV6-2 or TRBV6-3 to TRBJ2-2, with D uncertain. The CDR3 contains 14 residues. Germline CDR1 and CDR2: MNHEY and SVGEGT. The ends were cut back, 4 bases at V and 8 bases at J, with 14 bases in the middle. CDR3 residues: CASSLTRGPGELFF. DNA of the CDR3: TGTGCCAGCAGTTTGACCCGCGGTCCTGGGGAGCTGTTTTTT.